The 19 T cell receptor beta chains below were found in one sample sequenced in a study of blood T cell repertoires in COVID-19. This table comes from immunoSEQ multiplex PCR, and its TCRdb copy is limited to in-frame clones, with some not included. The table includes about 64,000 clones, roughly 93% detected once. The material sequenced was peripheral blood. All receptors come from a human donor in a cohort sampled during active COVID-19.

The chain recombines TRBV5-4 with TRBJ2-5; D is perhaps TRBD1 (5 bases). The germline V gene encodes CDR1 SGHNT and CDR2 YYREEE (reference sequence). This CDR3 has 13 residues. The V and J ends lost 0 bases and 5 bases respectively, with 8 bases between them. CDR3 coding DNA: TGTGCCAGCAGCTTGGAGGGGTTGGAGACCCAGTACTTC. Its protein is CASSLEGLETQYF.

This clone counts as medium-sized (0.01 to 0.1%). The rearrangement links TRBV29-1 to TRBJ1-4; D is unclear. Germline loops: CDR1 SQVTM, CDR2 ANQGSEA. The CDR3 extends over 13 amino acids. The germline V and J ends were trimmed by 3 bases and 4 bases, with 9 bases remaining between them. CDR3 sequence: CSVEAENNEKLFF. CDR3 DNA sequence: TGCAGCGTTGAGGCGGAGAATAATGAAAAACTGTTTTTT.

V gene TRBV10-3 combines with J gene TRBJ2-7; TRBD1 aligns across 7 bases. The CDR3 covers 12 residues. J was trimmed by 5 bases and V by 4 bases; bases with no gene match: 2. Per the germline V gene, CDR1 is ENHRY and CDR2 is SYGVKD. In DNA, the CDR3 is TGTGCCATCAGTGGGCAGGGGGACGAGCAGTACTTC. Protein: CAISGQGDEQYF.

This clone was picked up a small number of times. V gene TRBV19 combines with J gene TRBJ2-1, with D possibly TRBD2 on 7 matching bases. The CDR3 totals 15 residues. The germline V gene has CDR1 LNHDA and CDR2 SQIVND (reference sequence). V was cut by 5 bases and J by 7 bases, with 18 bases left in between. The CDR3 DNA follows: TGTGCCAGTAGTCCTCCGAAGGGGGGGTCAAATGAGCAGTTCTTC. It encodes CASSPPKGGSNEQFF.

The chain employs TRBV19 and TRBJ1-1, with TRBD1 matching 7 bases. Trimming at V came to 0 bases and at J to 1 base, leaving 14 bases not matched to a gene. The CDR3 has 19 amino acids. The germline V gene encodes CDR1 LNHDA and CDR2 SQIVND (reference sequence). The DNA for the CDR3 is TGTGCCAGTAGTATAGATCTATTGGGGCGGACAGGAGAGAACACTGAAGCTTTCTTT. Its protein product is CASSIDLLGRTGENTEAFF.

The gene calls are TRBV9 and TRBJ2-2, with 9 bases lining up with TRBD1. From germline, CDR1 is SGDLS and CDR2 YYNGEE. V was clipped by 6 bases and J by 6 bases; unmatched bases: 12. The CDR3 has 16 amino acids. As DNA, the CDR3 is TGTGCCAGCAACCGAGACAGGGGGGCCGTGGCCGGGGAGCTGTTTTTT. Protein product: CASNRDRGAVAGELFF.

The V call is TRBV11-3, the J call TRBJ2-3, with TRBD2 matching 8 bases. The length of the CDR3 is 18 residues. Trimming cost V 5 bases and J 4 bases; bases outside gene matches: 17. Germline values: CDR1 SGHNT, CDR2 YENEEA. The CDR3 DNA sequence: TGTGCCAGCAGCGCAAATAAACCGGGACTAGGTGTCCCAGATACGCAGTATTTT. Residues: CASSANKPGLGVPDTQYF.

The rearrangement joins TRBV28 to TRBJ2-1; TRBD2 agrees at 8 bases. V dropped 7 bases and J dropped 5; count of bases not matched to a gene: 4. The germline V gene has CDR1 MDHEN and CDR2 SYDVKM. This CDR3 region has 13 residues. CDR3 sequence (DNA): TGTGCCAGCACCCCGGGGGGGCACAATGAGCAGTTCTTC. This sequence encodes CASTPGGHNEQFF.

This clone was found many times. The chain recombines TRBV4-1 with TRBJ2-7, with TRBD2 matching over 11 bases. This CDR3 has 14 amino acids. Germline-derived CDR1 and CDR2 are MGHRA and YSYEKL. V was pared by 6 bases and J by 2 bases, with 3 bases of the junction left unmatched. The chain's CDR3 is CASSGTSGAYEQYF. Here the CDR3 DNA reads TGCGCCAGCAGTGGGACTAGCGGAGCCTACGAGCAGTACTTC.

The chain employs TRBV7-3 and TRBJ2-1; 14 positions agree with TRBD2. CDR3 length: 19 residues. The germline CDR1 and CDR2 sequences are SGHTA and FQGTGA. V was pared by 5 bases and J by 1 base, with 10 bases of the junction left unmatched. The CDR3 bases are TGTGCCAGCAGCCCATGGGGACTAGCGGGAGACAAATCCTACAATGAGCAGTTCTTC. Translated: CASSPWGLAGDKSYNEQFF.

The chain uses TRBV28 and TRBJ2-7, with 9 bases lining up with TRBD2. Germline CDR1 reads MDHEN; CDR2 reads SYDVKM. CDR3 length: 15 residues. Unmatched junction bases numbered 7, after V lost 7 bases and J lost 0 bases. The CDR3 nucleotides are TGTGCCAGCACCCTCCGTAGCGGGGGCTCCTACGAGCAGTACTTC. Translated: CASTLRSGGSYEQYF.

The J gene is TRBJ2-1, the V gene TRBV25-1, with no clear D. Germline V gene sequence: CDR1 MGHDK, CDR2 SYGVNS. CDR3 length equals 13 residues. V lost 1 base to trimming and J lost 10 bases, with 11 bases between them. CDR3 sequence (DNA): TGTGCCAGCAGTGAATCACTCGTCAGGGAGCAGTTCTTC. This gives the protein CASSESLVREQFF.

Only one count was recorded for this clone. The rearrangement links TRBV19 to TRBJ2-7; D unresolved. V lost 10 bases to trimming and J lost 7 bases, with 23 bases between them. Germline loops: CDR1 LNHDA, CDR2 SQIVND (reference sequence). This CDR3 has 14 amino acids. CDR3 sequence reads: CATRPESRLGEQYF. CDR3 in DNA: TGTGCCACCCGACCGGAGAGCCGCCTTGGGGAGCAGTACTTC.

This chain links TRBV6-5 with TRBJ2-1; 7 bases fit TRBD2. Germline V gene data show CDR1 as MNHEY and CDR2 as SVGAGI. Trimming at V came to 6 bases and at J to 2 bases, leaving 4 bases not matched to a gene. This CDR3 is built from 14 residues. CDR3 nucleotides: TGTGCCAGCAGCAGACTAGCACCCTACAATGAGCAGTTCTTC. This translates into CASSRLAPYNEQFF.

The genes are TRBV19 and TRBJ2-2, with 7 bases that match TRBD2. This CDR3 spans 16 amino acids. Looked up from germline, CDR1 is LNHDA and CDR2 is SQIVND (reference sequence). V lost 4 bases and J lost 4; bases outside the gene matches: 9. In nucleotides, the CDR3 is TGTGCCAGTAGTACCTGGGGTAGCGGGTTCACCGGGGAGCTGTTTTTT. The encoded protein is CASSTWGSGFTGELFF.

The gene calls are TRBV6-5 and TRBJ1-5; TRBD1 aligns across 7 bases. With 6 bases clipped from V and 0 bases from J, the junction kept 5 bases outside the gene matches. CDR1 and CDR2 from the germline V gene are MNHEY and SVGAGI. The length of the CDR3 is 15 residues. Here the CDR3 reads CASRQTGYSNQPQHF. The CDR3 coding sequence is TGTGCCAGCAGACAGACAGGGTATAGCAATCAGCCCCAGCATTTT.

DNA of the CDR3: TGTGCCAGCAGCCGACTAGCGGGAGCCAATGAGCAGTTCTTC. Amino acids: CASSRLAGANEQFF. The chain recombines TRBV7-9 with TRBJ2-1; 12 bases map to TRBD2. Germline CDR1 is SEHNR and CDR2 is FQNEAQ (reference sequence). V was pared by 5 bases and J by 6 bases, with 2 bases of the junction left unmatched. The CDR3 totals 14 residues.

This chain connects TRBV7-9 to TRBJ1-2; D is undetermined. V was trimmed by 5 bases and J by 4 bases, leaving 14 bases between them. The CDR3 is 14 residues long. CDR1 is SEHNR, CDR2 FQNEAQ, per germline (reference sequence). This CDR3 reads CASSPKQSPYGYTF. The CDR3, as DNA: TGTGCCAGCAGCCCTAAACAGAGCCCCTATGGCTACACCTTC.

This chain uses TRBV19 with TRBJ1-4; D unclear. The CDR3 length is 16 residues. CDR1 and CDR2 (germline): LNHDA, SQIVND (reference sequence). The germline V and J ends were trimmed by 5 bases and 3 bases, with 16 bases remaining between them. The CDR3 loop reads CASSPLRREANEKLFF. The CDR3 nucleotides read TGTGCCAGTAGTCCCCTGCGGAGGGAGGCTAATGAAAAACTGTTTTTT.